This passage covers 32 T cell receptor beta chains from one sample sequenced in a study of Ad26.COV2.S vaccination and SARS-CoV-2 variants. Treatment noted: roughly 20 received Ad26.COV2.S at low or high dose, single or two shots; about 5 received placebo; per-sample allocation not given. Samples came from day 63 after the first vaccine or placebo injection. Clones were sequenced by immunoSEQ multiplex PCR, and TCRdb holds only the in-frame ones, with some missing. The profile shows about 350,000 clones, 80% to 90% of them singletons. The sample consisted of peripheral blood, taken in a trial of Ad26.COV2.S vaccine versus placebo. The receptors come from a person aged 18-65 years who received the Ad26.COV2.S COVID-19 vaccine or a placebo.

The chain links TRBV4-3 to TRBJ2-7; unclear D gene. Germline CDR1 LGHNA, CDR2 YSLEER. With 0 bases removed from V and 3 bases from J, the gap between germline ends came to 12 bases. The CDR3 is 15 residues long. The CDR3 reads CASSQDLSAVYEQYF. For the CDR3, the DNA is TGCGCCAGCAGCCAAGATCTGTCAGCAGTCTACGAGCAGTACTTC.

V and J are TRBV10-3 and TRBJ2-4; 9 bases are a match to TRBD1. CDR3 length: 13 residues. Germline CDR1 reads ENHRY; CDR2 reads SYGVKD. J gave up 7 bases and V 4 bases, and 2 bases lay outside the gene matches. CDR3 DNA sequence: TGTGCCATCAGTGGTGGACAGGGGAACATTCAGTACTTC. Translated, it gives CAISGGQGNIQYF.

The chain recombines TRBV4-1 with TRBJ1-1; D might be TRBD1 (6 bases). In germline, CDR1 is MGHRA, CDR2 YSYEKL. CDR3 size: 15 residues. Between the trimmed V and J ends, which lost 5 bases and 0 bases, there was a span of 13 bases. The CDR3 DNA follows: TGCGCCAGCAGCACCATGGACAGCATGAACACTGAAGCTTTCTTT. Amino acid sequence: CASSTMDSMNTEAFF.

The chain has TRBV19 and TRBJ1-5; D remains ambiguous. Germline values: CDR1 LNHDA, CDR2 SQIVND (reference sequence). V lost 6 bases to trimming and J lost 5 bases, with 14 bases between them. This CDR3 has 14 amino acids. The CDR3 DNA reads as TGTGCCAGTAGACCACGGGGTGGCGATCAGCCCCAGCATTTT. It specifies CASRPRGGDQPQHF.

On this clone itself: The junction differs from germline at one of its ends, possibly a read error. This sequence joins TRBV28 and TRBJ1-4; D gene unclear. The V gene's germline CDR1 is MDHEN and CDR2 SYDVKM. The CDR3 spans 12 residues. The chain's CDR3 is CASSPDGVLRLF. CDR3 DNA: TGTGCCAGCAGTCCAGACGGTGTTTTACGCCTTTTT.

This rearrangement joins TRBV7-9 to TRBJ2-7; TRBD1 might be the D (6 bases). CDR1 and CDR2 from the germline V gene are SEHNR and FQNEAQ (reference sequence). Trimming removed 1 base at V and 2 bases at J, with 9 bases between. The CDR3 runs 14 residues. This CDR3 is CASSLVGAAYEQYF. The CDR3 region has the DNA TGTGCCAGCAGCTTAGTGGGGGCCGCCTACGAGCAGTACTTC.

The chain employs TRBV9 and TRBJ2-2; D not resolved. Trimming took off 3 bases at V and 4 bases at J, with 4 bases between the two ends. This CDR3 is built from 12 residues. Germline V gives CDR1 SGDLS, CDR2 YYNGEE. This CDR3 is CASSATTGELFF. The CDR3 region has the DNA TGTGCCAGCAGCGCAACCACCGGGGAGCTGTTTTTT.

V and J are TRBV20-1 and TRBJ2-3; TRBD2 might be the D (6 bases). This CDR3 comprises 12 residues. The germline gives CDR1 DFQATT, CDR2 SNEGSKA (reference sequence). Deletions cut 3 bases from V and 9 bases from J, with 13 bases between. CDR3 bases: TGCAGTGCTAGTTTAGGGACTCCAACGCAGTATTTT. This encodes CSASLGTPTQYF.

This clone came up once. The chain joins TRBV7-9 to TRBJ1-2; 7 bases are shared with TRBD1. Germline V CDR1 and CDR2: SEHNR, FQNEAQ (reference sequence). V shed 3 bases and J 6 bases; nucleotides not matched to a gene: 1. This CDR3 has 12 residues. The CDR3 nucleotides read TGTGCCAGCAGCTTCGGGACAGATGGCTACACCTTC. Translating it yields CASSFGTDGYTF.

This clone has just one count. Within the sample, other DNA sequences also encode this same CDR3. The chain links TRBV2 to TRBJ2-3; 8 bases match TRBD2. In germline, CDR1 is SNHLY, CDR2 FYNNEI. Unmatched junction bases numbered 4, after V lost 4 bases and J lost 4 bases. The CDR3 is made up of 14 amino acids. Here the CDR3 DNA reads TGTGCCAGCAGTGTGGCGCGGGGGGCAGATACGCAGTATTTT. It translates to CASSVARGADTQYF. Supplemented by reference TRBV2 and TRBJ2-3, the full variable domain reads EPEVTQTPSHQVTQMGQEVILRCVPISNHLYFYWYRQILGQKVEFLVSFYNNEISEKSEIFDDQFSVERPDGSNFTLKIRSTKLEDSAMYFCASSVARGADTQYFGPGTRLTVL.

The chain carries TRBV19 and TRBJ1-1, with D unclear. V lost 6 bases to trimming and J lost 0 bases, with 8 bases between them. The CDR3 sequence is 13 residues long. CDR1 and CDR2 from the germline V gene are LNHDA and SQIVND (reference sequence). The CDR3 loop reads CASRRTVNTEAFF. The CDR3 DNA follows: TGTGCCAGTAGACGGACGGTGAACACTGAAGCTTTCTTT.

J is TRBJ1-3 and V is TRBV11-1; TRBD1 matches at 8 bases. V trimming: 5 bases; J trimming: 6 bases; junction bases outside the gene matches: 6. The germline V gene encodes CDR1 SGHAT and CDR2 FQDESV (reference sequence). This CDR3 is 14 amino acids long. The CDR3 sequence: CASSVGQGANTIYF. CDR3 bases: TGTGCCAGCAGCGTTGGCCAGGGGGCAAACACCATATATTTT.

This chain connects TRBV9 to TRBJ2-5; TRBD2 might be the D (5 bases). From germline, CDR1 is SGDLS and CDR2 YYNGEE. V was pared by 0 bases and J by 5 bases, with 17 bases between. The CDR3 sequence is 16 residues long. CDR3 bases: TGTGCCAGCAGCGTAGGGTCAGGCCCAGGCGGGGAGACCCAGTACTTC. It is translated as CASSVGSGPGGETQYF.

This clone was counted a single time. The chain joins TRBV7-9 to TRBJ1-1; possibly TRBD1 for D (6 bases). The CDR3 runs to 16 residues. The germline V gene has CDR1 SEHNR and CDR2 FQNEAQ (reference sequence). V was pared by 0 bases and J by 1 base, with 12 bases between. Here the CDR3 reads CASSLAFDRKNTEAFF. The CDR3 region has the DNA TGTGCCAGCAGCTTAGCCTTCGACAGGAAGAACACTGAAGCTTTCTTT. Variable domain in full (rest from reference TRBV7-9 and TRBJ1-1): DTGVSQNPRHKITKRGQNVTFRCDPISEHNRLYWYRQTLGQGPEFLTYFQNEAQLEKSRLLSDRFSAERPKGSFSTLEIQRTEQGDSAMYLCASSLAFDRKNTEAFFGQGTRLTVV.

This chain joins TRBV19 and TRBJ1-2; a possible D gene is TRBD1 (5 bases). The germline V gene has CDR1 LNHDA and CDR2 SQIVND (reference sequence). Trimming cost V 4 bases and J 2 bases, with 14 bases left between them. This CDR3 has 15 amino acids. CDR3 DNA: TGTGCCAGTAGTAAAAAATCGACAGACAACTATGGCTACACCTTC. Translated, it gives CASSKKSTDNYGYTF.

The V gene is TRBV14, the J gene TRBJ1-2, with 7 positions matching TRBD1. Germline CDR1 and CDR2: SGHDN and FVKESK. V lost 2 bases to trimming and J lost 8 bases; unmatched junction nucleotides: 11. CDR3 length: 15 residues. The CDR3 loop is CASSQNRGPRVGYTF. DNA of the CDR3: TGTGCCAGCAGCCAAAACAGGGGCCCTCGAGTGGGCTACACCTTC. Complete variable domain (other parts from reference TRBV14 and TRBJ1-2): EAGVTQFPSHSVIEKGQTVTLRCDPISGHDNLYWYRRVMGKEIKFLLHFVKESKQDESGMPNNRFLAERTGGTYSTLKVQPAELEDSGVYFCASSQNRGPRVGYTFGSGTRLTVV.

The gene calls are TRBV29-1 and TRBJ1-1; D possibly corresponds to TRBD1 (6 bases). Germline V gives CDR1 SQVTM, CDR2 ANQGSEA. Trimming shortened V by 6 bases and J by 4 bases, and 12 bases separated the two germline ends. This CDR3 is 12 amino acids long. CDR3 loop: CSVAQGFTEAFF. The CDR3 coding sequence is TGCAGCGTAGCTCAGGGGTTCACTGAAGCTTTCTTT.

V gene TRBV5-1 combines with J gene TRBJ2-7, with TRBD2 matching over 10 bases. This CDR3 region has 20 residues. Germline lookup yields CDR1 SGHRS and CDR2 YFSETQ. Trimming removed 3 bases from V and 2 bases from J; junction bases left unmatched: 20. The CDR3 sequence: CASSSQFSLSGGRNTYEQYF. The DNA for the CDR3 is TGCGCCAGCAGCTCGCAGTTCTCGCTTAGCGGGGGGCGAAATACCTACGAGCAGTACTTC.

This chain links TRBV6-6 with TRBJ2-1, with D hard to call. Trimming removed 2 bases from V and 6 bases from J, with 8 bases in between. CDR1 and CDR2 (germline): MNHNY, SVGAGI (reference sequence). This CDR3 has 13 residues. CDR3 sequence reads: CASSYGSGNEQFF. The CDR3 nucleotides read TGTGCCAGCAGTTACGGATCGGGCAATGAGCAGTTCTTC.

In this sample, this clone turned up a few times. This chain connects TRBV30 to TRBJ1-3, with D perhaps matching TRBD1 (5 bases). Germline V gene lookup returns CDR1 GTSNPN and CDR2 SVGIG (reference sequence). The CDR3 has 14 amino acids. V dropped 2 bases and J dropped 0 bases, with 8 bases sitting between them. The CDR3 loop reads CAWSPTVSGNTIYF. CDR3 sequence (DNA): TGTGCCTGGAGTCCGACAGTCTCTGGAAACACCATATATTTT.

The rearrangement uses TRBV9 and TRBJ2-5; TRBD2 agrees at 15 bases. CDR3 length: 17 amino acids. Germline values: CDR1 SGDLS, CDR2 YYNGEE. Unmatched junction bases numbered 9, after V lost 0 bases and J lost 9 bases. CDR3 region: CASSVGPGTSGGWAQYF. Written as DNA, the CDR3 is TGTGCCAGCAGCGTAGGCCCCGGGACTAGCGGGGGGTGGGCCCAGTACTTC.

Note on this clone: The sample has other DNA sequences that encode this CDR3 too. The V gene is TRBV7-2, the J gene TRBJ2-2; no firm D call. The CDR3 extends over 13 amino acids. Trimming removed 1 base from V and 6 bases from J, with 6 bases in between. Per germline, CDR1 SGHTA and CDR2 FQGNSA. In DNA form, the CDR3 reads TGTGCCAGCAGCTTAGGGGTGGCCGGGGAGCTGTTTTTT. Its translation is CASSLGVAGELFF.

The gene calls are TRBV6-4 and TRBJ2-1, with a weak D call TRBD2 (6 bases). V was pared by 3 bases and J by 3 bases, with 12 bases between. The CDR3 has 15 residues. CDR1 and CDR2 (germline): MRHNA, SNTAGT. The CDR3 here is CASSDRRGGYNEQFF. DNA for the CDR3: TGTGCCAGCAGTGATCGGCGGGGAGGCTACAATGAGCAGTTCTTC.

V and J are TRBV19 and TRBJ2-1, with TRBD2 matching 10 bases. The CDR3 runs 15 residues. Germline V gives CDR1 LNHDA, CDR2 SQIVND (reference sequence). The ends lost 0 bases at V and 6 bases at J; junction bases unmatched: 2. The DNA for the CDR3 is TGTGCCAGTAGTATAGAAAGCGGGGGGGCCAATGAGCAGTTCTTC. Its protein is CASSIESGGANEQFF.

This sequence joins TRBV6-5 and TRBJ1-4; D not resolved. Germline CDR1 reads MNHEY; CDR2 reads SVGAGI. V was pared by 5 bases and J by 8 bases, with 9 bases between. The CDR3 is 12 amino acids. CDR3 in DNA: TGTGCCAGCAGTAACAGTAGGGAAAAACTGTTTTTT. It codes for CASSNSREKLFF.

The CDR3 sequence: CASSPRGQVYNEQFF. In DNA, the CDR3 is TGTGCCAGCTCACCAAGGGGGCAGGTCTACAATGAGCAGTTCTTC. The V and J genes are TRBV18 and TRBJ2-1, with 7 positions matching TRBD1. CDR1 KGHSH and CDR2 LQKENI come from the germline V gene. Trimming removed 2 bases from V and 3 bases from J; junction bases left unmatched: 4. The CDR3 loop spans 15 amino acids.

The V call is TRBV6-5, the J call TRBJ2-5; tentative D call: TRBD1 (5 bases). V lost 3 bases, J lost 2 bases, and 10 bases lay in between. This CDR3 is 14 amino acids long. Per the germline V gene, CDR1 is MNHEY and CDR2 is SVGAGI. For the CDR3, the DNA is TGTGCCAGCAGTTATACAGGCCTACAAGAGACCCAGTACTTC. Amino acid sequence: CASSYTGLQETQYF.

The chain uses TRBV10-3 and TRBJ1-2; D ambiguous. The germline V gene encodes CDR1 ENHRY and CDR2 SYGVKD. The CDR3 contains 15 residues. V lost 1 base and J lost 4, with 13 bases in between. Written as DNA, the CDR3 is TGTGCCATCAGTGAGTTAGCGGAGGTTGGCTATGGCTACACCTTC. The encoded protein is CAISELAEVGYGYTF.

The chain couples TRBV4-1 to TRBJ1-1, with 10 positions matching TRBD1. This CDR3 is 15 amino acids long. Looked up from germline, CDR1 is MGHRA and CDR2 is YSYEKL. After removal of 1 base from V and 8 bases from J, the junction contained 7 bases not matched to a gene. The CDR3 DNA reads TGCGCCAGCAGCCAAGGGACCGACAGGGGGCGAGAAGCTTTCTTT. Residues: CASSQGTDRGREAFF.

The chain joins TRBV4-2 to TRBJ2-7; D gene ambiguous. V dropped 0 bases and J dropped 3 bases, with 12 bases sitting between them. Germline V lookup: CDR1 LGHNA, CDR2 YNFKEQ. The CDR3 consists of 15 residues. The CDR3 bases are TGTGCCAGCAGCCAAGAACAGAACGAGGTCTACGAGCAGTACTTC. Protein sequence: CASSQEQNEVYEQYF.

This clone was observed a handful of times. The chain links TRBV18 to TRBJ1-5; the match to TRBD1 covers 8 bases. The CDR3 spans 15 residues. V shed 6 bases, J shed 0 bases, and the junction held 4 bases outside the gene matches. Germline lookup yields CDR1 KGHSH and CDR2 LQKENI. The CDR3, as DNA: TGTGCCAGCTCTCTCGGGACAGGTAGCAATCAGCCCCAGCATTTT. This encodes CASSLGTGSNQPQHF.

The chain uses TRBV7-8 and TRBJ1-6, with a tentative D call TRBD1 (5 bases). Germline loops: CDR1 SGHVS, CDR2 FQNEAQ. V gave up 4 bases and J gave up 9 bases, with 10 bases separating them. This CDR3 is 13 amino acids long. In nucleotides, the CDR3 is TGTGCCAGCAGCTCTGATCAGGGTTCACCCCTCCACTTT. Protein sequence: CASSSDQGSPLHF.